These T cell receptor beta chains were read from a single sample in a study of T cell clones after liver transplantation. The assay was immunoSEQ multiplex PCR, and TCRdb's table has in-frame clones only and misses some. This sample has tens of thousands of clones, with about 85% found just once. The sequenced sample was CD4+ T cells from blood, obtained less than 50 months after liver transplant. The source is a human patient who received a liver transplant. Some T cells here may be from the graft donor. CDR3s include the opening cysteine and the closing phenylalanine or tryptophan. The order of the fields is D gene, V gene, J gene, CDR3 protein. A D gene is named only where the DNA matches it firmly.

TRBD1	TRBV12-5	TRBJ2-1	CASGLGWTGGNEQFF
-	TRBV2	TRBJ2-5	CASSWLSSETQYF
TRBD1	TRBV28	TRBJ1-5	CASSTLLTGTDQPQHF
-	TRBV5-1	TRBJ2-7	CASSPVLSGSEQYF
-	TRBV28	TRBJ1-2	CTSNAGNYGYTF
-	TRBV29-1	TRBJ2-5	CSVDLGPRETQYF
TRBD2	TRBV7-2	TRBJ2-5	CASTSPGGRETQYF
TRBD2	TRBV19	TRBJ2-1	CASSPLAGGPNEQFF
-	TRBV28	TRBJ1-2	CASTETGFDYGYTF
-	TRBV4-3	TRBJ2-1	CASSQGGGGHYNEQFF
TRBD2	TRBV6-5	TRBJ2-7	CASGGTNSYEQYF
TRBD2	TRBV7-2	TRBJ2-3	CASSFFSGGRADTQYF
-	TRBV6-1	TRBJ1-2	CASSRQGNYGYTF
-	TRBV2	TRBJ2-3	CASSEQRRQYF
TRBD2	TRBV7-3	TRBJ2-1	CASSPIAGGGEQFF
TRBD1	TRBV5-4	TRBJ1-2	CASSLDQGADYGYTF
-	TRBV30	TRBJ1-2	CAWRGRAGYTF
-	TRBV29-1	TRBJ1-3	CSVGVASGNTIYF
-	TRBV9	TRBJ2-6	CASSSRWASGANVLTF
TRBD1	TRBV5-6	TRBJ2-2	CASSPGTGGDTGELFF
-	TRBV5-1	TRBJ2-7	CASSRGDWYEQYF
TRBD1	TRBV5-1	TRBJ2-3	CASSFGTANTDTQYF
-	TRBV5-1	TRBJ2-3	CASSLIVVGTDTQYF
-	TRBV7-6	TRBJ2-2	CASSTRDNTGELFF
-	TRBV11-1	TRBJ2-7	CASSLNRATYEQYF
-	TRBV7-3	TRBJ2-1	CASSLTLGSTDEQFF
-	TRBV5-8	TRBJ2-6	CASSSNGAGGANVLTF
-	TRBV18	TRBJ1-1	CASSLQANTEAFF
-	TRBV5-6	TRBJ1-2	CASRRVQTNYGYTF
TRBD1	TRBV11-2	TRBJ2-5	CASSQGTHRGQQETQYF
TRBD2	TRBV29-1	TRBJ2-7	CSVEDPGGYEQYF
-	TRBV2	TRBJ2-7	CASSERGYEQYF
-	TRBV7-2	TRBJ1-6	CASSLAGDSPLHF
-	TRBV19	TRBJ1-6	CASSTLALGSPLHF
-	TRBV7-9	TRBJ2-1	CAIRGTVYNEQFF
-	TRBV4-2	TRBJ2-1	CASSQVGTAVANEQFF
-	TRBV7-2	TRBJ2-2	CASSLSGENTGELFF
-	TRBV29-1	TRBJ1-2	CSVGQGISYGYTF
TRBD1	TRBV5-1	TRBJ1-2	CASSFSTGDNYGYTF
-	TRBV19	TRBJ2-5	CASSPTPQETQYF
TRBD2	TRBV19	TRBJ2-2	CASRLLAGGYRRTGELFF
-	TRBV28	TRBJ2-7	CASGRGGQGAEQYF
-	TRBV7-3	TRBJ1-2	CASSPRTPLYGYTF
-	TRBV25-1	TRBJ2-7	CASSDSLDRGYEQYF
-	TRBV25-1	TRBJ1-4	CASRELTGEKLFF